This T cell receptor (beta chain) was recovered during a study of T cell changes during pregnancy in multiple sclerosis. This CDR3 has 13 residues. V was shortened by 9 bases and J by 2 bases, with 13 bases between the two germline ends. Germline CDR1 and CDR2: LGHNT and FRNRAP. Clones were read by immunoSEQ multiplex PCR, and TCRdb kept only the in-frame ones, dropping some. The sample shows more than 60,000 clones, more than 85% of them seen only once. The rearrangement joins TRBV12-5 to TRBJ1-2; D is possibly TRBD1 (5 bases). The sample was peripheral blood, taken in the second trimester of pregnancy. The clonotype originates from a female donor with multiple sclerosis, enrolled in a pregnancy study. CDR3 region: CASRQGENYGYTF. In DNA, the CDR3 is TGTGCTAGCCGTCAGGGCGAGAACTATGGCTACACCTTC.